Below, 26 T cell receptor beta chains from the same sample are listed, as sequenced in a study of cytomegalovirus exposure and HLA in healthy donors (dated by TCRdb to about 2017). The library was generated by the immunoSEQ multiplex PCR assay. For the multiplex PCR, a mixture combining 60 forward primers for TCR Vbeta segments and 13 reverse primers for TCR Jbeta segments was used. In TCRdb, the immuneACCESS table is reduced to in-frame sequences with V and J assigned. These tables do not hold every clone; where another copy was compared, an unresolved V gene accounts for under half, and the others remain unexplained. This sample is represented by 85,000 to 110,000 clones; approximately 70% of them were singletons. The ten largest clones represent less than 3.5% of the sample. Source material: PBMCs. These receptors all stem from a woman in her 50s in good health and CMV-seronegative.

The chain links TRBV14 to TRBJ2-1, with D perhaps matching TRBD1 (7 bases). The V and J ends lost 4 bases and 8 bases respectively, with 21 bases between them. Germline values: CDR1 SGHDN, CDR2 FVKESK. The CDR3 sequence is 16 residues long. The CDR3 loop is CASSPRGDRSFYEQFF. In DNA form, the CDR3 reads TGTGCCAGCAGCCCGAGGGGGGACAGATCCTTCTATGAGCAGTTCTTC.

The DNA of the CDR3 is TGTGCCAGCAGCTTGGGGCAGGGGCCCTACGAGCAGTACTTC. Amino acids: CASSLGQGPYEQYF. The chain combines TRBV11-2 with TRBJ2-7; the D gene is possibly TRBD1 (6 bases). The CDR3 contains 14 residues. The germline CDR1 and CDR2 sequences are SGHAT and FQNNGV. V lost 3 bases and J 2 bases, leaving 11 bases between the germline ends.

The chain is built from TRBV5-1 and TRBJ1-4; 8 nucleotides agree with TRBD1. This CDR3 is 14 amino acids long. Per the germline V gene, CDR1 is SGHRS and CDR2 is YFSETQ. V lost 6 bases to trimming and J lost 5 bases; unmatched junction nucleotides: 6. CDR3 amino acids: CASTKTGVNEKLFF. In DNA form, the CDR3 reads TGCGCCAGCACGAAGACAGGGGTGAATGAAAAACTGTTTTTT. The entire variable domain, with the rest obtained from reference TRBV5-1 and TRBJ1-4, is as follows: KAGVTQTPRYLIKTRGQQVTLSCSPISGHRSVSWYQQTPGQGLQFLFEYFSETQRNKGNFPGRFSGRQFSNSRSEMNVSTLELGDSALYLCASTKTGVNEKLFFGSGTQLSVL.

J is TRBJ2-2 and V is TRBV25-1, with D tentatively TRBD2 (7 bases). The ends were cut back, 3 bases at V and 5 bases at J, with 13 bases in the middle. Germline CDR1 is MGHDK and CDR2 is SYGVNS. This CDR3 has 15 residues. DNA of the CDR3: TGTGCCAGCAGTGATTTAGGGGGGGGAACCGGGGAGCTGTTTTTT. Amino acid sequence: CASSDLGGGTGELFF.

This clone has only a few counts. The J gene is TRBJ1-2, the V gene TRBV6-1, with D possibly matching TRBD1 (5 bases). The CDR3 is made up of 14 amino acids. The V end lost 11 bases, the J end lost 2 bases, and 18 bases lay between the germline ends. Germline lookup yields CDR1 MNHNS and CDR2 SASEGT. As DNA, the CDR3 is TGTGCCGCGTCGCCTGGGGGGGAAAACTATGGCTACACCTTC. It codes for CAASPGGENYGYTF.

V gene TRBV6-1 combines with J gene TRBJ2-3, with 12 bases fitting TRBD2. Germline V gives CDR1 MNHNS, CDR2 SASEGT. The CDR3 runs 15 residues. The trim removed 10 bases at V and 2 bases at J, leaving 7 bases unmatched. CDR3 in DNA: TGTGCCACCGACGGACTAGCGGGACTCACAGATACGCAGTATTTT. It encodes CATDGLAGLTDTQYF.

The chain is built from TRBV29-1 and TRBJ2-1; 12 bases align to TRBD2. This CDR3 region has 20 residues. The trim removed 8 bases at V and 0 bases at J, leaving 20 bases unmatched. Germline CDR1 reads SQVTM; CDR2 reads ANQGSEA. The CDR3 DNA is TGCAGCCTTTTTCCTCTAGCGGGACTAGCGGGTTTAAGCTCCTACAATGAGCAGTTCTTC. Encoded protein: CSLFPLAGLAGLSSYNEQFF.

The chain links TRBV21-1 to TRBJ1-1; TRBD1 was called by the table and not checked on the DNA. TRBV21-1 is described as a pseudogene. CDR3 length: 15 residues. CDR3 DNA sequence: TGTGCCAGCCGCAGTCAAGCCCCAGGGAACACTGAAGCTTTCTTT. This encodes CASRSQAPGNTEAFF.

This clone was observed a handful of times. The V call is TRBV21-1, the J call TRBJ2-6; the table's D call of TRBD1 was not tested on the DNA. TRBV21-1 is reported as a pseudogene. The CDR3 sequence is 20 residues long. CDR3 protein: CASKSAYVLQAFSGANVLTF. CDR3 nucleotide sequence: TGTGCCAGCAAGTCCGCTTACGTTCTACAGGCATTCTCTGGGGCCAACGTCCTGACTTTC.

This CDR3 is CASSERTIPGYGYTF. CDR3 DNA: TGTGCCAGCAGTGAGCGGACCATCCCGGGATATGGCTACACCTTC. The gene calls are TRBV2 and TRBJ1-2; D unclear. V lost 3 bases, J lost 5 bases, and 16 bases lay in between. The CDR3 is 15 amino acids. The germline V gene has CDR1 SNHLY and CDR2 FYNNEI. The whole variable domain, filled in from reference TRBV2 and TRBJ1-2, reads EPEVTQTPSHQVTQMGQEVILRCVPISNHLYFYWYRQILGQKVEFLVSFYNNEISEKSEIFDDQFSVERPDGSNFTLKIRSTKLEDSAMYFCASSERTIPGYGYTFGSGTRLTVV.

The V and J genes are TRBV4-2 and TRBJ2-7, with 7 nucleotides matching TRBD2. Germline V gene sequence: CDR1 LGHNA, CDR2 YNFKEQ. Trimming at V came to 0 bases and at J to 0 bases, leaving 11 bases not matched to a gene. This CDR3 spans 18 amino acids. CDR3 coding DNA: TGTGCCAGCAGCCAAGATCCACCTAGCGGCGTTAGCTCCTACGAGCAGTACTTC. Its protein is CASSQDPPSGVSSYEQYF.

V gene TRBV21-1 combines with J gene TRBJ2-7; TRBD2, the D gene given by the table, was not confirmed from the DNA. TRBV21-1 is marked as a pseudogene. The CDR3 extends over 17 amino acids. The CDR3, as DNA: TGTGCCACACCTAGGACAGCGGGACTAGCGGGAGGGTACGAGCAGTACTTC. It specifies CATPRTAGLAGGYEQYF.

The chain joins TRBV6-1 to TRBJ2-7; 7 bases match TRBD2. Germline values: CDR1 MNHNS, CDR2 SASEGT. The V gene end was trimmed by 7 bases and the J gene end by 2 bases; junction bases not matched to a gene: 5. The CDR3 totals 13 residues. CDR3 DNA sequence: TGTGCCAGCACTCTAGCGGCTGCCTACGAGCAGTACTTC. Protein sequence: CASTLAAAYEQYF.

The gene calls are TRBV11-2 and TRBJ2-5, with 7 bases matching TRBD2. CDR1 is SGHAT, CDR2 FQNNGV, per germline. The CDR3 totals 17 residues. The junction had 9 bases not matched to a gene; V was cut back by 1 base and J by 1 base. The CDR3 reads CASSLAAGGGIQETQYF. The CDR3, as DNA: TGTGCCAGCAGCTTAGCTGCTGGGGGGGGTATCCAAGAGACCCAGTACTTC.

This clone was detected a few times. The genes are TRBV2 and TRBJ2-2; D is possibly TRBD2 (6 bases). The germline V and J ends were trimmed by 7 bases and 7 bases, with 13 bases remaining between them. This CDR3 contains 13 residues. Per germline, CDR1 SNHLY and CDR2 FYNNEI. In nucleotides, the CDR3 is TGTGCCAGCACTCTAGCGCCTGTCGGGGAGCTGTTTTTT. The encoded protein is CASTLAPVGELFF.

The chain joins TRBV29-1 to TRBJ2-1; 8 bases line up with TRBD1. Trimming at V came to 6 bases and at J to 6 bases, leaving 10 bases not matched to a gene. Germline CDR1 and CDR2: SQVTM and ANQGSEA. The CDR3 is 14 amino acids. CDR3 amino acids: CSVTPQTGVNEQFF. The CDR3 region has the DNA TGCAGCGTGACACCTCAGACAGGGGTCAATGAGCAGTTCTTC.

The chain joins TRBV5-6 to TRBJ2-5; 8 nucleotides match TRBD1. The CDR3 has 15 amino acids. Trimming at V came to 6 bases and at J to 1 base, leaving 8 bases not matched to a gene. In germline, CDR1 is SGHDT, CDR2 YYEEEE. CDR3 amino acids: CASNNQGATQETQYF. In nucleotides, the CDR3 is TGTGCCAGCAACAACCAGGGGGCTACCCAAGAGACCCAGTACTTC. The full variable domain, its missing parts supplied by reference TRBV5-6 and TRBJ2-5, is DAGVTQSPTHLIKTRGQQVTLRCSPKSGHDTVSWYQQALGQGPQFIFQYYEEEERQRGNFPDRFSGHQFPNYSSELNVNALLLGDSALYLCASNNQGATQETQYFGPGTRLLVL.

CDR3 sequence (DNA): TGCGCCAGCAGCCAAGATTCCAGAAGCTCCTACAATGAGCAGTTCTTC. Translated: CASSQDSRSSYNEQFF. V gene TRBV4-3 combines with J gene TRBJ2-1; unclear D gene. V dropped 0 bases and J dropped 0 bases, with 9 bases sitting between them. The CDR3 is made up of 16 amino acids. Germline CDR1 is LGHNA and CDR2 is YSLEER.

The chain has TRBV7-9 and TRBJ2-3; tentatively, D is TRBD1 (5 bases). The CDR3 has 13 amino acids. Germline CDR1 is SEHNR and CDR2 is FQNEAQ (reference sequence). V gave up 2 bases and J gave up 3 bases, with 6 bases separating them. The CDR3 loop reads CASSLPGTDTQYF. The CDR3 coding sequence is TGTGCCAGCAGCTTACCAGGGACAGATACGCAGTATTTT. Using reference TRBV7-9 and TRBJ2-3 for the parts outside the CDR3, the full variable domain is DTGVSQNPRHKITKRGQNVTFRCDPISEHNRLYWYRQTLGQGPEFLTYFQNEAQLEKSRLLSDRFSAERPKGSFSTLEIQRTEQGDSAMYLCASSLPGTDTQYFGPGTRLTVL.

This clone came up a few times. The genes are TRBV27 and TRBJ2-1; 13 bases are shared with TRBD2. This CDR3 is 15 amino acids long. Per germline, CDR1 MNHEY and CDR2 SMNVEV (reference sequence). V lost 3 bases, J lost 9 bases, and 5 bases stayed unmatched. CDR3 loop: CASSFPGLAGSEQFF. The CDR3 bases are TGTGCCAGCAGTTTTCCGGGACTAGCGGGATCTGAGCAGTTCTTC.

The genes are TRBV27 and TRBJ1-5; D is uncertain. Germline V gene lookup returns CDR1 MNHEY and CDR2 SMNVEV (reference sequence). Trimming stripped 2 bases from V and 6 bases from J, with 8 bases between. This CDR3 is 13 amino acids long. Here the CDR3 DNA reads TGTGCCAGCAGTTTAAGTGGGAGTCAGCCCCAGCATTTT. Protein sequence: CASSLSGSQPQHF.

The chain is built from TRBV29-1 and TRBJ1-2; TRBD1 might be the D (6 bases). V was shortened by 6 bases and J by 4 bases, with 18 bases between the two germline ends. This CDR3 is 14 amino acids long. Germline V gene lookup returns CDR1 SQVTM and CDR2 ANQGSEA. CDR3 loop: CSVPRDRFGYGYTF. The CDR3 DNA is TGCAGCGTCCCGCGTGACAGGTTTGGCTATGGCTACACCTTC.

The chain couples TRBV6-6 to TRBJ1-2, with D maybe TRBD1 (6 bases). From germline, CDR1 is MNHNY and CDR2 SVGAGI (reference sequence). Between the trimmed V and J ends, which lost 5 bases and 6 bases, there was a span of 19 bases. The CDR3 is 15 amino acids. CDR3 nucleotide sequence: TGTGCCAGCAGTCAGTTTTCACAGGGACCGGATGGCTACACCTTC. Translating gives CASSQFSQGPDGYTF.

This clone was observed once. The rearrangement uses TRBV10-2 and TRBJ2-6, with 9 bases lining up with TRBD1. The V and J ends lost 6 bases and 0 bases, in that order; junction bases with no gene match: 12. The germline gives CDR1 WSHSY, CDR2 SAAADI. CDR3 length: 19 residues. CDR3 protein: CASRRDRAYSSSGANVLTF. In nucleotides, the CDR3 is TGCGCCAGCAGGCGGGACAGGGCGTATTCTAGCTCTGGGGCCAACGTCCTGACTTTC.

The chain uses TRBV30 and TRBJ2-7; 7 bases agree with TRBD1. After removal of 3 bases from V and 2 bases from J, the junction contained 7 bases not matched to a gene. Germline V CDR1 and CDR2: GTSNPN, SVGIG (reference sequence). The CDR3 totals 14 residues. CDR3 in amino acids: CAWRSDRSPYEQYF. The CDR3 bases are TGTGCCTGGAGGTCGGACAGGTCCCCCTACGAGCAGTACTTC.

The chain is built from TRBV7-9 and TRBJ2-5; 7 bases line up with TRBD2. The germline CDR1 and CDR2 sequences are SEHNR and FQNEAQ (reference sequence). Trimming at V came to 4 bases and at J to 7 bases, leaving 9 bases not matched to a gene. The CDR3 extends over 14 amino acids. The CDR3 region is CASSSGQPGGTQYF. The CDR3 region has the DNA TGTGCCAGCAGCTCCGGACAACCGGGGGGGACCCAGTACTTC.